The 20 T cell receptor beta chains reported below all come from one sample, sequenced in a study of T cells in Graves' hyperthyroidism and ophthalmopathy. Amplified TCR beta CDR3 regions came from RNA transcripts. Initially, a first-round RT-PCR of the TCR CDR3 employed the HTBI primer set. TCRdb itself ran the multiplex PCR reads through MiXCR, one entry per CDR3 protein. There are approximately 600,000 distinct CDR3 sequences in the sample; 14% to 15% occur only once, and approximately 4.2% lies in the top ten. Sequencing used blood. The receptors were gathered from a woman between 40 and 50 years old with Graves' ophthalmopathy.

Ten or more counts support this clonotype. This sequence joins TRBV27 and TRBJ2-7; D unresolved. This CDR3 contains 15 residues. Per the germline V gene, CDR1 is MNHEY and CDR2 is SMNVEV (reference sequence). Trimming pared 3 bases from V and 3 bases from J, leaving 15 bases between. The CDR3 region is CASSFKAGTHYEQYF. The CDR3 DNA is TGTGCCAGCAGTTTCAAGGCAGGCACCCACTACGAGCAGTACTTC.

This clonotype has only a few counts. This chain links TRBV30 with TRBJ1-5; D remains unclear. V was clipped by 2 bases and J by 2 bases, with 13 bases between them. CDR3 length equals 15 residues. CDR1 and CDR2 (germline): GTSNPN, SVGIG (reference sequence). The CDR3 spells CAWSTPARRNQPQHF. DNA of the CDR3: TGTGCCTGGAGTACTCCCGCCAGGCGCAATCAGCCCCAGCATTTT. Combining the CDR3 with reference TRBV30 and TRBJ1-5 gives the whole variable domain SQTIHQWPATLVQPVGSPLSLECTVEGTSNPNLYWYRQAAGRGLQLLFYSVGIGQISSEVPQNLSASRPQDRQFILSSKKLLLSDSGFYLCAWSTPARRNQPQHFGDGTRLSIL.

This clonotype occurred many times. The rearrangement joins TRBV6-2 or TRBV6-3 to TRBJ2-5; D gene uncertain. Looked up from germline, CDR1 is MNHEY and CDR2 is SVGEGT. The CDR3 spans 13 residues. V lost 2 bases to trimming and J lost 7 bases, with 11 bases between them. CDR3: CASSYNGLSTQYF. CDR3 bases: TGTGCCAGCAGTTACAACGGGTTATCGACCCAGTACTTC.

This clonotype showed up just once. The junction differs from germline at one of its ends, possibly a read error. The V call is TRBV5-1, the J call TRBJ2-2, with D perhaps TRBD1 or TRBD2 (5 bases each). This CDR3 is built from 15 residues. CDR1 is SGHRS, CDR2 YFSETQ, per germline. This chain's CDR3 is CASSLSGLNTGDLFF. CDR3 coding DNA: TGCGCCAGCAGCTTATCCGGACTCAACACCGGGGACCTGTTTTTT.

This clonotype was seen ten or more times. The V gene is TRBV30, the J gene TRBJ2-5; D is unclear. Germline loops: CDR1 GTSNPN, CDR2 SVGIG (reference sequence). There are 14 residues in the CDR3. V was pared by 6 bases and J by 0 bases, with 14 bases between. The chain's CDR3 is CACQPQQHQETQYF. The CDR3 region has the DNA TGTGCCTGTCAACCGCAGCAGCACCAAGAGACCCAGTACTTC. Filled out from reference TRBV30 and TRBJ2-5, the complete variable domain reads SQTIHQWPATLVQPVGSPLSLECTVEGTSNPNLYWYRQAAGRGLQLLFYSVGIGQISSEVPQNLSASRPQDRQFILSSKKLLLSDSGFYLCACQPQQHQETQYFGPGTRLLVL.

This clonotype has a single count. The chain uses TRBV28 and TRBJ2-7, with 14 bases that match TRBD2. The germline CDR1 and CDR2 sequences are MDHEN and SYDVKM. The trim removed 2 bases at V and 5 bases at J, leaving 8 bases unmatched. The CDR3 covers 17 residues. The CDR3 here is CASSLPGTSGSRDEQYF. The CDR3 nucleotides read TGTGCCAGCAGTTTACCCGGGACTAGCGGGAGTCGAGACGAGCAGTACTTC.

At least ten counts were recorded for this clonotype. The V and J genes are TRBV7-9 and TRBJ2-5; TRBD2 matches 13 bases. Germline loops: CDR1 SEHNR, CDR2 FQNEAQ (reference sequence). The CDR3 consists of 15 residues. The V and J ends lost 4 bases and 5 bases, in that order; junction bases with no gene match: 4. CDR3 region: CASSSGLAGTETQYF. CDR3 nucleotides: TGTGCCAGCAGCTCGGGACTAGCGGGAACGGAGACCCAGTACTTC.

The rearrangement joins TRBV4-2 to TRBJ2-5; D is possibly TRBD1 or TRBD2 (7 bases each). V was shortened by 0 bases and J by 1 base, with 21 bases between the two germline ends. The CDR3 sequence is 19 residues long. Germline V gives CDR1 LGHNA, CDR2 YNFKEQ. CDR3 sequence: CASSQERPGRGDSQETQYF. The CDR3 nucleotides are TGTGCCAGCAGCCAAGAACGGCCGGGGAGGGGGGACAGCCAAGAGACCCAGTACTTC.

This clonotype occurred many times. The chain joins TRBV12-3 or TRBV12-4 to TRBJ1-1; no firm D call. The CDR3 has 13 amino acids. V lost 7 bases to trimming and J lost 1 base, with 10 bases between them. The CDR3 is CASTPLQNTEAFF. CDR3 DNA sequence: TGTGCCAGCACACCGCTCCAGAACACTGAAGCTTTCTTT.

Ten or more counts support this clonotype. A much larger clone is a single base away; this may be a read error. The chain links TRBV6-1 to TRBJ1-2; no reliable D call. Germline values: CDR1 MNHNS, CDR2 SASEGT. The CDR3 totals 14 residues. CDR3 coding DNA: TGTGTCAGCAGTGAATACGACAAGCTCTATGGCTACACCTTC. Encoded protein: CVSSEYDKLYGYTF.

The table lists this clonotype with many counts. V gene TRBV7-2 combines with J gene TRBJ2-7; possibly TRBD1 for D (5 bases). In germline, CDR1 is SGHTA, CDR2 FQGNSA. The germline V and J ends were trimmed by 5 bases and 6 bases, with 14 bases remaining between them. The CDR3 runs 13 residues. The CDR3 region has the DNA TGTGCCAGCAGCGCCCCCCCAGGGCGCGAGCAGTACTTC. It translates to CASSAPPGREQYF.

There are many counts of this clonotype. This sequence joins TRBV29-1 and TRBJ2-7, with D possibly TRBD1 on 6 matching bases. V lost 4 bases, J lost 4 bases, and 17 bases lay in between. Germline lookup yields CDR1 SQVTM and CDR2 ANQGSEA. The length of the CDR3 is 14 residues. The CDR3 coding sequence is TGCAGCGTTGCAGACAGGTGGAACCGTTACGAGCAGTACTTC. This sequence encodes CSVADRWNRYEQYF.

There are many counts of this clonotype. V and J are TRBV12-3 or TRBV12-4 and TRBJ1-5; D is unresolved. The CDR3 runs 12 residues. V gave up 7 bases and J gave up 2 bases, with 6 bases separating them. DNA of the CDR3: TGTGCCAGCAAGGTGGGCAATCAGCCCCAGCATTTT. This sequence encodes CASKVGNQPQHF.

At least ten counts were recorded for this clonotype. CDR3 coding DNA: TGTGCCAGCAGCGACCCGACTAGCGGGAGCTACGAGCAGTACTTC. Encoded protein: CASSDPTSGSYEQYF. V usage is TRBV7-6 and J usage is TRBJ2-7, with 12 bases identical to TRBD2. This CDR3 contains 15 residues. Trimming removed 5 bases from V and 3 bases from J; junction bases left unmatched: 5. Germline values: CDR1 SGHVS, CDR2 FNYEAQ.

Many counts were recorded for this clonotype. The chain links TRBV28 to TRBJ2-7, with D uncertain. The CDR3 length is 14 residues. From germline, CDR1 is MDHEN and CDR2 SYDVKM. V was cut by 8 bases and J by 0 bases, with 14 bases left in between. CDR3 DNA: TGTGCCAGCCTAAACGGCGGCATCTCCTACGAGCAGTACTTC. This gives the protein CASLNGGISYEQYF. Full variable domain (missing parts from reference TRBV28 and TRBJ2-7): DVKVTQSSRYLVKRTGEKVFLECVQDMDHENMFWYRQDPGLGLRLIYFSYDVKMKEKGDIPEGYSVSREKKERFSLILESASTNQTSMYLCASLNGGISYEQYFGPGTRLTVT.

This clonotype has ten or more counts. This rearrangement joins TRBV29-1 to TRBJ2-7, with D hard to call. The CDR3 is 13 residues long. Trimming pared 7 bases from V and 1 base from J, leaving 14 bases between. Germline-derived CDR1 and CDR2 are SQVTM and ANQGSEA. CDR3 DNA: TGCAGCGCCTTGGGCCCCGATTCCTACGAGCAGTACTTC. Protein: CSALGPDSYEQYF.

In this sample, this clonotype turned up many times. The chain has TRBV30 and TRBJ1-5; D is undetermined. Per the germline V gene, CDR1 is GTSNPN and CDR2 is SVGIG (reference sequence). This CDR3 contains 13 residues. Trimming stripped 4 bases from V and 4 bases from J, with 11 bases between. CDR3 sequence reads: CAWKAGGNQPQHF. In DNA form, the CDR3 reads TGTGCCTGGAAGGCCGGCGGTAATCAGCCCCAGCATTTT.

This clonotype appeared a few times. The chain employs TRBV30 and TRBJ1-5, with D unresolved. Germline V gene data show CDR1 as GTSNPN and CDR2 as SVGIG (reference sequence). Trimming took off 4 bases at V and 1 base at J, with 11 bases between the two ends. The CDR3 runs 14 residues. The CDR3 is CAWTPGGSNQPQHF. The DNA for the CDR3 is TGTGCCTGGACCCCGGGAGGGAGCAATCAGCCCCAGCATTTT.

In this sample, this clonotype turned up many times. V and J are TRBV11-2 and TRBJ2-3, with TRBD2 identical over 9 bases. The CDR3 covers 17 residues. V shed 0 bases, J shed 2 bases, and the junction held 6 bases outside the gene matches. The germline CDR1 and CDR2 sequences are SGHAT and FQNNGV. CDR3 residues: CASSLEFSGRPTDTQYF. The CDR3, as DNA: TGTGCCAGCAGCTTAGAGTTTAGCGGGAGACCCACAGATACGCAGTATTTT.

The V call is TRBV11-3, the J call TRBJ2-1; 7 bases are shared with TRBD2. Unmatched junction bases numbered 5, after V lost 1 base and J lost 2 bases. The length of the CDR3 is 16 residues. Germline V CDR1 and CDR2: SGHNT, YENEEA. The CDR3 DNA reads TGTGCCAGCAGCTTAGTAGGCGGGAGCCCCTACAATGAGCAGTTCTTC. Translating it yields CASSLVGGSPYNEQFF. Full variable domain (rest looked up from reference TRBV11-3 and TRBJ2-1): EAGVVQSPRYKIIEKKQPVAFWCNPISGHNTLYWYLQNLGQGPELLIRYENEEAVDDSQLPKDRFSAERLKGVDSTLKIQPAELGDSAVYLCASSLVGGSPYNEQFFGPGTRLTVL.